This T cell receptor beta chain emerged from a study of cytomegalovirus exposure and HLA in healthy donors. Points from the study as a whole: The authors later found TCR association rates varying by HLA locus, with DRB1 most and HLA-C fewest.

With 60 Vbeta and 13 Jbeta primers, the PCR was carried out. TCRdb's copy holds only in-frame clones and misses some; the assay was immunoSEQ multiplex PCR. The data contain approximately 150,000 clones, around 75% of them singletons. This clone was counted only a few times. Its antigen remains unknown. Germline V gene sequence: CDR1 SQVTM, CDR2 ANQGSEA. CDR3 length equals 16 residues. V lost 1 base, J lost 5 bases, and 7 bases stayed unmatched. What was sequenced was PBMCs. The rearrangement joins TRBV29-1 to TRBJ2-3; 12 bases line up with TRBD2. The TCR originated in a man younger than 35 in good health and CMV-seropositive. CDR3 loop: CSVEGPLAGGEDTQYF. The DNA of the CDR3 is TGCAGCGTTGAAGGTCCGCTAGCGGGAGGGGAAGATACGCAGTATTTT.